This entry features one TCR beta chain sequence. PCR involved 60 Vbeta and 13 Jbeta primers. Assay used: immunoSEQ multiplex PCR; TCRdb lists only in-frame clones, some missing. The repertoire shows 150,000 to 200,000 clones; the top ten hold 1.3%. These data originate in a study of cytomegalovirus exposure and HLA in healthy donors. V was cut by 5 bases and J by 5 bases, with 13 bases left in between. Germline CDR1 and CDR2: LNHNV and YYDKDF (reference sequence). This CDR3 has 14 amino acids. This sequence originates from a woman aged 55 to 70 in good health and CMV-seronegative. This chain joins TRBV15 and TRBJ1-5; possible D gene TRBD1, 5 bases. The specimen was PBMCs. The CDR3 region has the DNA TGTGCCACCAGCTCGGGGGACGGTTATCAGCCCCAGCATTTT. It yields the protein CATSSGDGYQPQHF.